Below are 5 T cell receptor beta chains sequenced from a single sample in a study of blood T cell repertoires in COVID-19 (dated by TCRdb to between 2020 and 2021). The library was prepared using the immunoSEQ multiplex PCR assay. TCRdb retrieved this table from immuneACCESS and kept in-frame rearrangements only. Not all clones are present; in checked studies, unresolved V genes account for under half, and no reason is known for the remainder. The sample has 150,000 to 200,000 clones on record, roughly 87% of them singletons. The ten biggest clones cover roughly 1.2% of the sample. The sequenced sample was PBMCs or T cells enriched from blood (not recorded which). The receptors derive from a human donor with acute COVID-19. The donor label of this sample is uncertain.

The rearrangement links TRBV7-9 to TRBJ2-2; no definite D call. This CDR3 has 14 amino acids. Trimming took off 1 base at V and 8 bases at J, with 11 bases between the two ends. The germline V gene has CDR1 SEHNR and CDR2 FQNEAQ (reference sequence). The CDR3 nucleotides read TGTGCCAGCAGCTTAGACGGTGCTAGGGGGGAGCTGTTTTTT. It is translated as CASSLDGARGELFF.

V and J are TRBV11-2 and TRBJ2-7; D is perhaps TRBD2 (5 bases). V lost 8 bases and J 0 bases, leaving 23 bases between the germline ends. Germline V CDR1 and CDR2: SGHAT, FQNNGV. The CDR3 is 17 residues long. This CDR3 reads CASQRAQTPLGSYEQYF. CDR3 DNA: TGTGCCAGCCAGAGGGCCCAGACCCCTCTAGGCTCCTACGAGCAGTACTTC.

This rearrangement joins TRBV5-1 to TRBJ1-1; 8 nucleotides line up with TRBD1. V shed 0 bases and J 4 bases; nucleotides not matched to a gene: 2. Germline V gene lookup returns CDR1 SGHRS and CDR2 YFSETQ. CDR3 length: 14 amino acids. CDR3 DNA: TGCGCCAGCAGCTTGGCCGACAGGGGCACTGAAGCTTTCTTT. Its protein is CASSLADRGTEAFF.

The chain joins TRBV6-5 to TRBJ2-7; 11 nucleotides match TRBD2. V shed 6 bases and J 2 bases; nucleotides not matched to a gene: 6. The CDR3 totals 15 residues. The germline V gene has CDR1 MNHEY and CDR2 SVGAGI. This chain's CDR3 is CASRLLSGGAYEQYF. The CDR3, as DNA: TGTGCCAGCAGACTTCTTAGCGGGGGGGCCTACGAGCAGTACTTC.

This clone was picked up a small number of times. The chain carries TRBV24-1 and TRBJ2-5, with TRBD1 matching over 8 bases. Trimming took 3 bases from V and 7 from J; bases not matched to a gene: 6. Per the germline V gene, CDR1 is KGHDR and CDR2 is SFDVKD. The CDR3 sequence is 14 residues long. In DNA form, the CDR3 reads TGTGCCACCAGTGATGCAGGACAGGGAGGGACCCAGTACTTC. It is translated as CATSDAGQGGTQYF.